The 8 T cell receptor beta chains in this list originate from one sample, sequenced in a study of blood T cell repertoires in COVID-19 (dated by TCRdb to 2020 to 2021). Libraries were made using the immunoSEQ multiplex PCR assay. The table comes from immuneACCESS by way of TCRdb, which keeps in-frame sequences with V and J called. Part of the clones is missing from these tables; in studies checked, under half for an unresolved V gene and the rest for unknown reasons. Across this sample there are 120,000 to 150,000 clones, with 65% to 85% seen only once. Clones ranked in the top ten supply under 7% of the sample. The sequenced sample was PBMCs or T cells enriched from blood (not recorded which). Receptors were obtained from a woman aged 50 to 65 who had been exposed to COVID-19.

The chain employs TRBV7-2 and TRBJ2-5; TRBD2 aligns across 9 bases. The CDR3 is 16 residues long. The V gene end was trimmed by 4 bases and the J gene end by 4 bases; junction bases not matched to a gene: 10. The germline V gene encodes CDR1 SGHTA and CDR2 FQGNSA. The CDR3: CASSSVPRGGGETQYF. CDR3 nucleotide sequence: TGTGCCAGCAGCTCCGTTCCGCGCGGGGGGGGAGAGACCCAGTACTTC.

This chain connects TRBV10-1 to TRBJ2-3, with D uncertain. CDR3 size: 13 residues. From germline, CDR1 is WNHNN and CDR2 SYGVQD (reference sequence). V lost 6 bases, J lost 1 base, and 8 bases lay in between. CDR3 in DNA: TGCGCCAGCAGCTCCACTCGCACAGATACGCAGTATTTT. Its protein is CASSSTRTDTQYF.

The chain has TRBV4-1 and TRBJ2-5, with a tentative D call TRBD2 (6 bases). V lost 3 bases, J lost 5 bases, and 19 bases lay in between. This CDR3 has 16 amino acids. The germline gives CDR1 MGHRA, CDR2 YSYEKL. CDR3 protein: CASSQTSGGLGETQYF. CDR3 DNA: TGCGCCAGCAGCCAGACCTCCGGGGGTCTGGGGGAGACCCAGTACTTC.

This chain uses TRBV7-9 with TRBJ1-5; 12 positions match TRBD1. The CDR3 contains 17 residues. Germline V gene data show CDR1 as SEHNR and CDR2 as FQNEAQ (reference sequence). Germline trimming cut 4 bases from V and 0 bases from J; bases unmatched to any gene: 4. The CDR3 DNA follows: TGTGCCAGCAGCTCGGGACAGGGGGCACCTAGCAATCAGCCCCAGCATTTT. Translation gives CASSSGQGAPSNQPQHF.

The chain combines TRBV4-1 with TRBJ1-5; 7 nucleotides agree with TRBD1. The CDR3 totals 16 residues. Germline loops: CDR1 MGHRA, CDR2 YSYEKL. With V trimmed by 3 bases and J by 3 bases, 8 bases remained unmatched. The CDR3 nucleotides are TGCGCCAGCAGCCAGGTCGGGACAGCTACCAATCAGCCCCAGCATTTT. Translation: CASSQVGTATNQPQHF.

This chain uses TRBV9 with TRBJ1-1, with D possibly being TRBD1 (6 bases). Germline lookup yields CDR1 SGDLS and CDR2 YYNGEE. V was shortened by 4 bases and J by 1 base, with 17 bases between the two germline ends. The length of the CDR3 is 16 residues. For the CDR3, the DNA is TGTGCCAGCAGCCCCCTGGCCGGGACACGGAACACTGAAGCTTTCTTT. Encoded protein: CASSPLAGTRNTEAFF. The full variable domain, in which reference TRBV9 and TRBJ1-1 provide the parts outside the CDR3, is DSGVTQTPKHLITATGQRVTLRCSPRSGDLSVYWYQQSLDQGLQFLIQYYNGEERAKGNILERFSAQQFPDLHSELNLSSLELGDSALYFCASSPLAGTRNTEAFFGQGTRLTVV.

The chain employs TRBV5-1 and TRBJ2-3, with D perhaps matching TRBD2 (6 bases). The V gene lost 3 bases and the J gene lost 3 bases, with 20 bases spanning the gap. CDR3 length equals 17 residues. In germline, CDR1 is SGHRS, CDR2 YFSETQ. The CDR3 loop is CASSWRGWGVGTDTQYF. The CDR3 nucleotides are TGCGCCAGCAGCTGGCGAGGTTGGGGGGTTGGAACAGATACGCAGTATTTT.

The chain couples TRBV7-9 to TRBJ1-1; tentatively, D is TRBD1 (5 bases). The germline V gene has CDR1 SEHNR and CDR2 FQNEAQ (reference sequence). V was clipped by 4 bases and J by 7 bases, with 7 bases between them. This CDR3 is 11 amino acids long. CDR3 bases: TGTGCCAGCAGCTCAGGGATTGAAGCTTTCTTT. Translated: CASSSGIEAFF.